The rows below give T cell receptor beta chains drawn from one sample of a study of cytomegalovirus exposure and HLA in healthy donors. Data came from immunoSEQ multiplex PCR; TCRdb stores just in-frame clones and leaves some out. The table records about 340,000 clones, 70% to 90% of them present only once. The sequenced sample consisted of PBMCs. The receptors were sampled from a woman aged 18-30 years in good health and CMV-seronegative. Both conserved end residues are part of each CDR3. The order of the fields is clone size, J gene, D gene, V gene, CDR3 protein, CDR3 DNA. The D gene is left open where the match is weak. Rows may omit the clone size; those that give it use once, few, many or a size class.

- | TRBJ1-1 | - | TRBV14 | CASSLQENTEAFF | TGTGCCAGCAGCCTTCAGGAGAACACTGAAGCTTTCTTT
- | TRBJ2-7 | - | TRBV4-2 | CASSQNRDEQYF | TGTGCCAGCAGCCAAAACAGGGACGAGCAGTACTTC
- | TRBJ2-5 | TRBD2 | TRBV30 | CAWSAGNSGPRETQYF | TGTGCCTGGAGTGCCGGGAATAGCGGGCCTCGAGAGACCCAGTACTTC
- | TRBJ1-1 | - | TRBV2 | CASSERQRNTEAFF | TGTGCCAGCAGTGAGAGGCAGCGGAACACTGAAGCTTTCTTT
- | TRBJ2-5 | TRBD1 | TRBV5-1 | CASRKSTGGETQYF | TGCGCCAGCAGGAAAAGTACAGGGGGGGAGACCCAGTACTTC
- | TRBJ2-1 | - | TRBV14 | CASSQNFGGNEQFF | TGTGCCAGCAGCCAAAATTTTGGAGGGAATGAGCAGTTCTTC
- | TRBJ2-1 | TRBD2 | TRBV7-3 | CASSLGFMGLAGEYEQFF | TGTGCCAGCAGCTTAGGTTTCATGGGACTAGCGGGAGAATACGAGCAGTTCTTC
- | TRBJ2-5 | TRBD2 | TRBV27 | CASSFRREGLVDQYF | TGTGCCAGCAGTTTTAGGCGGGAGGGCCTTGTGGACCAGTACTTC
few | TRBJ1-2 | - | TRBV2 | CASSEVGDYGYTF | TGTGCCAGCAGTGAAGTCGGGGACTATGGCTACACCTTC
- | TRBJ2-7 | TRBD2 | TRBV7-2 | CASSLGREGAYEQYF | TGTGCCAGCAGCCTAGGGCGGGAGGGGGCCTACGAGCAGTACTTC
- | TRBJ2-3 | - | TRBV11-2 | CASSWGDPGTDTQYF | TGTGCCAGCAGCTGGGGGGACCCTGGCACAGATACGCAGTATTTT
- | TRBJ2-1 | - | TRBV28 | CASSFRRGQFF | TGTGCCAGCAGTTTCCGCCGGGGGCAGTTCTTC
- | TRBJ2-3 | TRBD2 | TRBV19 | CASKELAGWGDTQYF | TGTGCCAGTAAAGAACTAGCGGGATGGGGGGATACGCAGTATTTT
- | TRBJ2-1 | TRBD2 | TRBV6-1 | CASQVSGNSYNEQFF | TGTGCCAGCCAAGTTAGCGGGAACTCCTACAATGAGCAGTTCTTC
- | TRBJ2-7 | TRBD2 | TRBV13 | CASSLGVSSGSYEQYF | TGTGCCAGCAGCTTAGGTGTCTCTAGCGGGAGTTACGAGCAGTACTTC
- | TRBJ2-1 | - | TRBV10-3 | CAISDKERARGGSYNEQFF | TGTGCCATCAGTGATAAGGAGCGGGCTAGGGGTGGGTCCTACAATGAGCAGTTCTTC
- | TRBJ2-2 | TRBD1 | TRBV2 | CASSIRDSTGELFF | TGTGCCAGCAGCATCCGGGACAGCACCGGGGAGCTGTTTTTT
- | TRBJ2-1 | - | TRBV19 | CASSPDRIYNEQFF | TGTGCCAGTAGTCCCGACAGGATCTACAATGAGCAGTTCTTC
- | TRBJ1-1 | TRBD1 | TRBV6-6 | CASSYTSRGLNTEAFF | TGTGCCAGCAGTTACACCAGCAGGGGGCTGAACACTGAAGCTTTCTTT
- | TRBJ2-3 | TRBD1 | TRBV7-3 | CASSFGQGGTDTQYF | TGTGCCAGCAGCTTCGGACAGGGGGGCACAGATACGCAGTATTTT
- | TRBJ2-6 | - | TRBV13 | CASSPQGSGSSGANVLTF | TGTGCCAGCAGCCCACAGGGTTCAGGCAGCTCTGGGGCCAACGTCCTGACTTTC
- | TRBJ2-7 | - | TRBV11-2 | CASSRTNTYEQYF | TGTGCCAGCAGCCGGACAAACACCTACGAGCAGTACTTC
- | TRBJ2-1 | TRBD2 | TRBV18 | CASSPGPSGRIPEQFF | TGTGCCAGCTCACCAGGGCCTAGCGGGAGGATCCCTGAGCAGTTCTTC
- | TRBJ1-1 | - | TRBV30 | CAWSGRGTEAFF | TGTGCCTGGAGTGGTCGGGGCACTGAAGCTTTCTTT
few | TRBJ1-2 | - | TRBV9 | CASSAYQTVNYGYTF | TGTGCCAGCAGCGCATACCAAACAGTTAACTATGGCTACACCTTC
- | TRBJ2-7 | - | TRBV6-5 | CASSYSKLREQYF | TGTGCCAGCAGTTACTCAAAGTTGCGCGAGCAGTACTTC
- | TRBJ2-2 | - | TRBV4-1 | CASSQGASNTGELFF | TGCGCCAGCAGCCAAGGGGCCAGCAACACCGGGGAGCTGTTTTTT
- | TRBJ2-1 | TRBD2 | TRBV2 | CASTGGSSYNEQFF | TGTGCCAGCACCGGCGGGAGCTCCTACAATGAGCAGTTCTTC